This TCR beta chain is from a study of blood T cell repertoires in COVID-19. The germline gives CDR1 MDHEN, CDR2 SYDVKM. This CDR3 spans 14 amino acids. V was clipped by 6 bases and J by 1 base, with 13 bases between them. This clone was recorded once. Participant ages covered roughly 18 to 89 years across about 25 US areas. Cohorts were based on clinical histories the participants reported. What the recovered Cohort 3 donors had was two negative PCRs, clearance, or symptom resolution. Per the original methods: Quantification of nucleated cells was approximated via reference gene primer amplification. This table comes from immunoSEQ multiplex PCR, and its TCRdb copy is limited to in-frame clones, with some not included. V and J calls and clone size are copied from that table; D and trimming were computed from the DNA. The sample carries about 330,000 clones, more than 85% recorded once.

The rearrangement uses TRBV28 and TRBJ2-7; tentatively, D is TRBD1 (5 bases). Sequences were obtained from PBMCs or T cells enriched from blood (not recorded which). The clonotype comes from a woman aged 25 to 45 who had recovered from COVID-19. The DNA of the CDR3 is TGTGCCAGCAGCTACCCGGACATTTCCTACGAGCAGTACTTC. Translation: CASSYPDISYEQYF.